This TCR beta chain was captured in a study of T cell responses to AZD1222 COVID-19 vaccine. Profiled with immunoSEQ multiplex PCR; TCRdb holds only in-frame clones, not every one. This sample carries tens of thousands of clones, nearly 90% of them seen once, and the ten largest clones take roughly a fifth. General study results and limits: With two AZD1222 doses given, Spike-specific TCR breadth and depth both rose. Sampling captured repertoires only after the peak T cell response.

About this clone itself: Antigen specificity is unknown.

The clonotype comes from an adult in good health. This sample comprised peripheral blood, obtained on day 0 of AZD1222 vaccination.

DNA of the CDR3: TGTGCCAGTAGTATCGCAGCTGCGGGTACGCAGTATTTT. Protein: CASSIAAAGTQYF. V gene TRBV19 combines with J gene TRBJ2-3; TRBD2 is a possible D gene (5 bases). CDR1 LNHDA and CDR2 SQIVND come from the germline V gene (reference sequence). The CDR3 runs to 13 residues. Trimming pared 3 bases from V and 8 bases from J, leaving 12 bases between.